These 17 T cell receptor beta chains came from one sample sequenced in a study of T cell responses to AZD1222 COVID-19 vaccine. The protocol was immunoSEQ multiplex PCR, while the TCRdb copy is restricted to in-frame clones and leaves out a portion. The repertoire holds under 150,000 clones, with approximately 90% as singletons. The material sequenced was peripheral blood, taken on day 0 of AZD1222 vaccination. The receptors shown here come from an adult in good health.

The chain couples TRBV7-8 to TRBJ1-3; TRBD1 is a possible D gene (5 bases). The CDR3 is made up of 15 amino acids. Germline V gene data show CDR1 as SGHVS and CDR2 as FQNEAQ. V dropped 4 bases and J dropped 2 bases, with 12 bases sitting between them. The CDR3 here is CASSSTVPPGNTIYF. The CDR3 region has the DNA TGTGCCAGCAGCTCGACAGTACCCCCTGGAAACACCATATATTTT.

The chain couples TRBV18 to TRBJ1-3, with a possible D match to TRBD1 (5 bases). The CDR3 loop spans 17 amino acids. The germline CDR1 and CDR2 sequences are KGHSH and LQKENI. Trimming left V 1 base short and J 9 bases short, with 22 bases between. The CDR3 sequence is CASSPRSSSEGTGTIYF. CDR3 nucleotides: TGTGCCAGCTCACCACGTTCCTCGAGTGAAGGGACTGGCACCATATATTTT.

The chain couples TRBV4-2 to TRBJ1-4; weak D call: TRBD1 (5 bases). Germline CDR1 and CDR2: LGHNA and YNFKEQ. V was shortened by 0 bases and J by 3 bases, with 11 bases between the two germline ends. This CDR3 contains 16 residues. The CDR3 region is CASSQDWQGPNEKLFF. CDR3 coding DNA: TGTGCCAGCAGCCAAGATTGGCAGGGCCCTAATGAAAAACTGTTTTTT.

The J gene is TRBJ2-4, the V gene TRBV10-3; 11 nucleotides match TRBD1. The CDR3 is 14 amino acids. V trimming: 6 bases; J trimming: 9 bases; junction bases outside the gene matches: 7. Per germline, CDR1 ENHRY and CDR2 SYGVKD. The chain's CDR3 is CAISSPGTGGIQYF. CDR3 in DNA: TGTGCCATCAGCTCACCCGGGACAGGGGGCATTCAGTACTTC.

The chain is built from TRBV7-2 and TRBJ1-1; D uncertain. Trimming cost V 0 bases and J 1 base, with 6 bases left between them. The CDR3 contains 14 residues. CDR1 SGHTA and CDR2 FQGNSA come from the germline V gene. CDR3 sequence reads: CASSLARSNTEAFF. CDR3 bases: TGTGCCAGCAGCTTAGCGCGCTCGAACACTGAAGCTTTCTTT.

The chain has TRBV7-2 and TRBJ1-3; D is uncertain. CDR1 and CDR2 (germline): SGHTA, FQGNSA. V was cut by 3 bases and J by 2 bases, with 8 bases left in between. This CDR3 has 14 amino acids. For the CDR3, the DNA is TGTGCCAGCAGCTTTACACTTACTGGAAACACCATATATTTT. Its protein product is CASSFTLTGNTIYF.

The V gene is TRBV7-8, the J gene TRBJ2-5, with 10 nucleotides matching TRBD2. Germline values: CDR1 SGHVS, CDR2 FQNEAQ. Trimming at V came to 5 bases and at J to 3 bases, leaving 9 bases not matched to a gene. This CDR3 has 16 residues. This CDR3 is CASSPIRSGGEETQYF. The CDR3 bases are TGTGCCAGCAGCCCGATCCGAAGCGGGGGGGAAGAGACCCAGTACTTC.

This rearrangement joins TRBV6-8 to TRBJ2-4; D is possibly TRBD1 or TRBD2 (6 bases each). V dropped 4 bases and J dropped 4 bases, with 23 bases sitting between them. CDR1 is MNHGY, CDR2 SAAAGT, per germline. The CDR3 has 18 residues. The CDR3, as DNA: TGTGCCAGCAGTTCTGAGACGACGGGGGCCTTTGCAAAAAACATTCAGTACTTC. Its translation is CASSSETTGAFAKNIQYF.

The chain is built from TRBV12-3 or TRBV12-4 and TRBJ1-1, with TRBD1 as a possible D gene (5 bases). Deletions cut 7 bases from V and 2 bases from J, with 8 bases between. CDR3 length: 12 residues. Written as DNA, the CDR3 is TGTGCCAGCAAGGGGTTAAACACTGAAGCTTTCTTT. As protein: CASKGLNTEAFF.

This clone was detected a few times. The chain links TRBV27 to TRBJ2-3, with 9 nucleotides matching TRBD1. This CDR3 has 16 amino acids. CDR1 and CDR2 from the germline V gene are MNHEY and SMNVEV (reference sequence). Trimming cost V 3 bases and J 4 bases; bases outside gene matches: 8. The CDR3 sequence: CASSFRTGVWADTQYF. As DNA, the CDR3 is TGTGCCAGCAGTTTCAGGACAGGGGTGTGGGCAGATACGCAGTATTTT.

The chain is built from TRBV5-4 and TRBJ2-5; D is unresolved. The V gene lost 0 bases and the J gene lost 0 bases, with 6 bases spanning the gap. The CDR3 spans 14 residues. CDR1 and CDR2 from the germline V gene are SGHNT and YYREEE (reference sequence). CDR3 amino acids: CASSLGGYQETQYF. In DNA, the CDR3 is TGTGCCAGCAGCTTGGGAGGTTACCAAGAGACCCAGTACTTC.

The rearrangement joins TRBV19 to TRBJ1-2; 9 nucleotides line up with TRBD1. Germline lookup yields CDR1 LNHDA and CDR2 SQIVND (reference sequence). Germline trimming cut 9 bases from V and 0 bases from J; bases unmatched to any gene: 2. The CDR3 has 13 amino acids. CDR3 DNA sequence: TGTGCCAGCGACAGGGGGGCTAACTATGGCTACACCTTC. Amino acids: CASDRGANYGYTF.

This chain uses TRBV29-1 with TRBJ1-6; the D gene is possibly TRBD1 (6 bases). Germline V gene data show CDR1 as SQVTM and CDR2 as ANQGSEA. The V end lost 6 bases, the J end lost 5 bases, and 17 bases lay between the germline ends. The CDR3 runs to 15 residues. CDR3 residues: CSVLETGADNSPLHF. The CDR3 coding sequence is TGCAGCGTCCTTGAGACAGGAGCAGATAATTCACCCCTCCACTTT.

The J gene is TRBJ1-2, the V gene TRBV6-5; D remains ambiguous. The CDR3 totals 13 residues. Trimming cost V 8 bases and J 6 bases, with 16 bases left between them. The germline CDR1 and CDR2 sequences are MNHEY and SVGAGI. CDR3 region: CASGDRGLDGYTF. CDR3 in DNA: TGTGCCAGCGGAGACCGCGGATTAGATGGCTACACCTTC.

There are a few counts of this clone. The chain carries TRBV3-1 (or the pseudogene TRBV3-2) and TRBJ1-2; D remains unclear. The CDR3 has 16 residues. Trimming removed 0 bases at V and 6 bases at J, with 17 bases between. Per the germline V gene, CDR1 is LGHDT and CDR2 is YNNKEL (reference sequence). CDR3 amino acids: CASSQDSARRSHGYTF. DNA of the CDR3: TGTGCCAGCAGCCAAGATTCGGCGAGAAGGTCTCATGGCTACACCTTC.

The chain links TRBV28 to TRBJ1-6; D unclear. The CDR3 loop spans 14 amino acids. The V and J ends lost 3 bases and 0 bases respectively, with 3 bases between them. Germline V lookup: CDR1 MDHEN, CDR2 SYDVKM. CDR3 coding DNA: TGTGCCAGCAGTTTGGGCTCCTATAATTCACCCCTCCACTTT. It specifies CASSLGSYNSPLHF.

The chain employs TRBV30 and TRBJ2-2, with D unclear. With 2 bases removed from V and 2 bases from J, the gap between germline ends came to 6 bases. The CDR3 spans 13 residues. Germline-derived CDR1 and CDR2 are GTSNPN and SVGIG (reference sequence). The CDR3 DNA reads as TGTGCCTGGAGTAAGGGTAACACCGGGGAGCTGTTTTTT. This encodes CAWSKGNTGELFF.